One sample yielded the 16 T cell receptor beta chains listed below, sequenced in a study of blood T cell repertoires in COVID-19 (dated by TCRdb to the early 2020s). Library prep was done by the immunoSEQ multiplex PCR assay. The clones in this table, taken by TCRdb from immuneACCESS, are in-frame only. Not every clone is retained; where verified, under half of the shortfall comes from an unresolved V gene, and the cause of the rest is unknown. The table for this sample lists roughly 88,000 clones; 65% to 90% of them were counted only once. 15% to 20% of the sample is in the top ten clones. Sequencing was done on a sample of peripheral blood. The receptor set was obtained from an elderly woman with active or convalescent COVID-19.

A few counts support this clone. The rearrangement joins TRBV5-5 to TRBJ2-5; no firm D call. Germline V CDR1 and CDR2: SGHKS, YYEKEE (reference sequence). The CDR3 contains 14 residues. V gave up 5 bases and J gave up 1 base, with 12 bases separating them. The CDR3 sequence: CASRSLTGQETQYF. The DNA of the CDR3 is TGTGCCAGCAGATCGCTAACGGGCCAAGAGACCCAGTACTTC.

The chain is built from TRBV10-3 and TRBJ2-3, with TRBD2 matching 9 bases. This CDR3 is built from 17 residues. Germline CDR1 ENHRY, CDR2 SYGVKD. J lost 5 bases, V lost 6 bases, and 15 bases had no gene match. CDR3 sequence (DNA): TGTGCCATCAGAGGATATCCGACGCGGGGGGGCATAGATACGCAGTATTTT. Its protein product is CAIRGYPTRGGIDTQYF.

The chain joins TRBV19 to TRBJ1-2, with D unresolved. The CDR3 runs to 13 residues. Trimming removed 3 bases at V and 8 bases at J, with 13 bases between. From germline, CDR1 is LNHDA and CDR2 SQIVND (reference sequence). CDR3 DNA sequence: TGTGCCAGTAGTATGTGGAGAACCGGGGGCTACACCTTC. It is translated as CASSMWRTGGYTF. Full variable domain (remainder filled in from reference TRBV19 and TRBJ1-2): DGGITQSPKYLFRKEGQNVTLSCEQNLNHDAMYWYRQDPGQGLRLIYYSQIVNDFQKGDIAEGYSVSREKKESFPLTVTSAQKNPTAFYLCASSMWRTGGYTFGSGTRLTVV.

The chain joins TRBV5-6 to TRBJ2-5; a weak D match, TRBD1 (5 bases). V lost 0 bases and J lost 1, with 10 bases in between. The CDR3 is 15 amino acids. CDR1 is SGHDT and CDR2 is YYEEEE in the germline V gene. As DNA, the CDR3 is TGTGCCAGCAGCTTGGCGGTGACAGCCCAAGAGACCCAGTACTTC. It yields the protein CASSLAVTAQETQYF.

This chain joins TRBV7-2 and TRBJ2-6, with 10 nucleotides matching TRBD2. Per the germline V gene, CDR1 is SGHTA and CDR2 is FQGNSA. V gave up 4 bases and J gave up 0 bases; unmatched junction bases: 3. CDR3 size: 17 residues. This chain's CDR3 is CASSSLAGSSGANVLTF. The CDR3 coding sequence is TGTGCCAGCAGCTCACTAGCGGGAAGCTCTGGGGCCAACGTCCTGACTTTC.

Only a few counts were recorded for this clone. The chain has TRBV6-2 or TRBV6-3 and TRBJ1-5; TRBD1 matches at 7 bases. J gave up 4 bases and V 6 bases, and 9 bases lay outside the gene matches. The CDR3 extends over 15 amino acids. Per germline, CDR1 MNHEY and CDR2 SVGEGT. The CDR3 loop reads CASSPGTADNQPQHF. The DNA of the CDR3 is TGTGCCAGCAGCCCTGGGACAGCCGATAATCAGCCCCAGCATTTT.

The rearrangement joins TRBV27 to TRBJ1-6; 9 bases fit TRBD1. Germline CDR1 MNHEY, CDR2 SMNVEV (reference sequence). With 1 base clipped from V and 10 bases from J, the junction kept 11 bases outside the gene matches. The CDR3 is 17 residues long. CDR3 nucleotides: TGTGCCAGCAGTTTATACCCACCGGGACAGGGTTTCTCACCCCTCCACTTT. Its protein is CASSLYPPGQGFSPLHF.

The chain is built from TRBV7-2 and TRBJ2-1; tentatively, D is TRBD2 (5 bases). Germline values: CDR1 SGHTA, CDR2 FQGNSA. This CDR3 comprises 17 residues. Trimming shortened V by 1 base and J by 8 bases, and 21 bases separated the two germline ends. The CDR3 is CASSLGFRVGENDEQFF. CDR3 DNA: TGTGCCAGCAGCTTAGGTTTTCGAGTGGGAGAAAATGATGAGCAGTTCTTC.

The CDR3 here is CASEVAGSYEQYF. The CDR3 nucleotides read TGTGCCAGCGAGGTAGCGGGCTCCTACGAGCAGTACTTC. The V gene is TRBV28, the J gene TRBJ2-7; 7 bases match TRBD2. V was clipped by 8 bases and J by 0 bases; unmatched bases: 4. Germline loops: CDR1 MDHEN, CDR2 SYDVKM. The CDR3 is 13 residues long. The full variable domain, completed using reference TRBV28 and TRBJ2-7, is DVKVTQSSRYLVKRTGEKVFLECVQDMDHENMFWYRQDPGLGLRLIYFSYDVKMKEKGDIPEGYSVSREKKERFSLILESASTNQTSMYLCASEVAGSYEQYFGPGTRLTVT.

This rearrangement joins TRBV2 to TRBJ2-1, with 9 bases that match TRBD2. CDR3 length: 15 amino acids. J gave up 0 bases and V 7 bases, and 4 bases lay outside the gene matches. Germline V gene data show CDR1 as SNHLY and CDR2 as FYNNEI. The CDR3 DNA reads TGTGCCAGCACTGTAGCGGGAGCCTCCTACAATGAGCAGTTCTTC. Its translation is CASTVAGASYNEQFF.

The J gene is TRBJ2-1, the V gene TRBV5-1; 7 nucleotides match TRBD1. Germline V CDR1 and CDR2: SGHRS, YFSETQ. The ends lost 0 bases at V and 4 bases at J; junction bases unmatched: 19. The CDR3 runs 20 residues. DNA for the CDR3: TGCGCCAGCAGCTTGGCCAAGGGTGTCACAGGGGCGAGAAGTTACAATGAGCAGTTCTTC. Protein product: CASSLAKGVTGARSYNEQFF.

The sample holds a few counts of this clone. The chain has TRBV7-3 and TRBJ1-2; 10 nucleotides match TRBD1. Looked up from germline, CDR1 is SGHTA and CDR2 is FQGTGA. The CDR3 has 13 amino acids. With 3 bases clipped from V and 8 bases from J, the junction kept 3 bases outside the gene matches. The chain's CDR3 is CASSFRDRGGYTF. The CDR3 nucleotides read TGTGCCAGCAGCTTCCGGGACAGGGGAGGCTACACCTTC.

V usage is TRBV2 and J usage is TRBJ2-5; D gene uncertain. The CDR3 extends over 11 amino acids. Germline-derived CDR1 and CDR2 are SNHLY and FYNNEI. The V end lost 8 bases, the J end lost 3 bases, and 7 bases lay between the germline ends. The CDR3 sequence: CASGSKETQYF. In nucleotides, the CDR3 is TGTGCCAGCGGTAGCAAAGAGACCCAGTACTTC.

This clone appeared a single time. V usage is TRBV3-1 (or the pseudogene TRBV3-2) and J usage is TRBJ2-3, with D possibly being TRBD2 (5 bases). Germline V gives CDR1 LGHDT, CDR2 YNNKEL (reference sequence). With 0 bases removed from V and 1 base from J, the gap between germline ends came to 5 bases. There are 14 residues in the CDR3. In DNA, the CDR3 is TGTGCCAGCAGCCAAGATAGCGGCACAGATACGCAGTATTTT. Its translation: CASSQDSGTDTQYF.

This chain's CDR3 is CASSNRDRFSPLHF. CDR3 nucleotide sequence: TGTGCCAGTAGTAACCGGGACAGGTTTTCACCCCTCCACTTT. The gene calls are TRBV19 and TRBJ1-6, with 8 bases identical to TRBD1. The ends lost 4 bases at V and 9 bases at J; junction bases unmatched: 5. Germline assignment: CDR1 LNHDA and CDR2 SQIVND (reference sequence). The CDR3 loop spans 14 amino acids.

The chain employs TRBV6-2 or TRBV6-3 and TRBJ1-1; a weak D match, TRBD1 (5 bases). The CDR3 runs 14 residues. V lost 5 bases, J lost 6 bases, and 16 bases lay in between. In germline, CDR1 is MNHEY, CDR2 SVGEGT. The CDR3 DNA reads as TGTGCCAGCAGTCTCTCCGGACAAGCCGCTGAAGCTTTCTTT. Its translation: CASSLSGQAAEAFF.